The sample holds one count of the clone carrying this T cell receptor beta chain. Antigen: not known. Trimming took 2 bases from V and 11 from J, leaving 13 bases between them. The germline gives CDR1 SNHLY, CDR2 FYNNEI. The CDR3 contains 13 residues. These data originate in a study of OX40 agonist ivuxolimab in advanced cancers. Findings and caveats of the study: More expanded clones were found, on average, in CD8+ than in CD4+ T cells.

Profiled with immunoSEQ multiplex PCR; TCRdb holds only in-frame clones, not every one. The sample contains 35,000 to 45,000 clones, 85% to 90% of which appear only once. The sequence was collected from an adult with an advanced solid tumor such as melanoma, head and neck, liver or kidney cancer. This sequence joins TRBV2 and TRBJ1-5; perhaps TRBD1 as D (5 bases). The sample here was CD4+ or CD8+ T cells sorted from blood, taken in a trial of the OX40 agonist ivuxolimab. The CDR3 DNA follows: TGTGCCAGCAGTGAATCAGGCAGGGTGGCCCAGCATTTT. This codes for CASSESGRVAQHF.